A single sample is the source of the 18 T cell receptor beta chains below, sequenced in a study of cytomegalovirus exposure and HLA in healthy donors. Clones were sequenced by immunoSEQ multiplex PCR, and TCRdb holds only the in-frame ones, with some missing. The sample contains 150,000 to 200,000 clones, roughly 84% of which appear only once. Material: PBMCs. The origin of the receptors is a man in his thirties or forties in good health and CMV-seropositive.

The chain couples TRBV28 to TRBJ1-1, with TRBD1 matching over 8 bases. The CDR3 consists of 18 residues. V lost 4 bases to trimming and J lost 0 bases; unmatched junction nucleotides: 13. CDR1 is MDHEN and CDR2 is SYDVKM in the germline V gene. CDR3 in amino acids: CASSSYRTGNYMNTEAFF. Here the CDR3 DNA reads TGTGCCAGCAGTTCATACCGGACAGGGAACTATATGAACACTGAAGCTTTCTTT.

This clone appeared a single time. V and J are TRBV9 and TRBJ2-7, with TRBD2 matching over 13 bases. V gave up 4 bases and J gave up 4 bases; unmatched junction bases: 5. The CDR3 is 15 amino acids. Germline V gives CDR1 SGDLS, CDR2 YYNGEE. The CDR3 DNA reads TGTGCCAGCAGCCCACGACTAGCGGGAGGTTACGAGCAGTACTTC. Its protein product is CASSPRLAGGYEQYF.

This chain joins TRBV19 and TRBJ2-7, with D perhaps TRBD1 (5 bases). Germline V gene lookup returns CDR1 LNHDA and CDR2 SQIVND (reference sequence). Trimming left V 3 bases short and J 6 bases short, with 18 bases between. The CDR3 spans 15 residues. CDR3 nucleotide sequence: TGTGCCAGTAGTATCGGACATTCCCTCCTTTCCGAGCAGTACTTC. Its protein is CASSIGHSLLSEQYF.

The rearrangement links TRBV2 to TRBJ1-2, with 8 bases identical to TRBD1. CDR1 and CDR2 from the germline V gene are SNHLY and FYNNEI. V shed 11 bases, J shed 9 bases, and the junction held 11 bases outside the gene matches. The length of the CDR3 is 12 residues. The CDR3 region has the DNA TGTGCCTGGAGGACAGGGCTAACTCGCTACACCTTC. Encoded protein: CAWRTGLTRYTF. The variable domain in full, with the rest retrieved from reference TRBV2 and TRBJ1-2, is EPEVTQTPSHQVTQMGQEVILRCVPISNHLYFYWYRQILGQKVEFLVSFYNNEISEKSEIFDDQFSVERPDGSNFTLKIRSTKLEDSAMYFCAWRTGLTRYTFGSGTRLTVV.

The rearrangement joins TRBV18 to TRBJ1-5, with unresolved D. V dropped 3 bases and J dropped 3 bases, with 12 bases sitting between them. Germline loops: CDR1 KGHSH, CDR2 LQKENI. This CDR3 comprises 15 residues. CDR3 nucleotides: TGTGCCAGCTCACCGGTGAGGGATATCAATCAGCCCCAGCATTTT. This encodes CASSPVRDINQPQHF. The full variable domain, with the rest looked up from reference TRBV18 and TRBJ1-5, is NAGVMQNPRHLVRRRGQEARLRCSPMKGHSHVYWYRQLPEEGLKFMVYLQKENIIDESGMPKERFSAEFPKEGPSILRIQQVVRGDSAAYFCASSPVRDINQPQHFGDGTRLSIL.

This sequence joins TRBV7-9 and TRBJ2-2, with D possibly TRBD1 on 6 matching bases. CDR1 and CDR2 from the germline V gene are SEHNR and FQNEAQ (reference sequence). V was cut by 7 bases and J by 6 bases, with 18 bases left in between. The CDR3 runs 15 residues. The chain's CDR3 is CASTSFIHRAGELFF. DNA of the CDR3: TGTGCCAGCACTAGCTTCATCCACAGGGCCGGGGAGCTGTTTTTT.

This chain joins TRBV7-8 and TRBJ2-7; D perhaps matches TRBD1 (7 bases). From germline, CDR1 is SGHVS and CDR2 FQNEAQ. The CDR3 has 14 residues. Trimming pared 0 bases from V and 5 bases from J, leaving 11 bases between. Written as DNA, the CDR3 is TGTGCCAGCAGCTTAGCGGTCAGGGGGGACGAGCAGTACTTC. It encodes CASSLAVRGDEQYF. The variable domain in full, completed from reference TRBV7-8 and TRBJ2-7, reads GAGVSQSPRYKVAKRGQDVALRCDPISGHVSLFWYQQALGQGPEFLTYFQNEAQLDKSGLPSDRFFAERPEGSVSTLKIQRTQQEDSAVYLCASSLAVRGDEQYFGPGTRLTVT.

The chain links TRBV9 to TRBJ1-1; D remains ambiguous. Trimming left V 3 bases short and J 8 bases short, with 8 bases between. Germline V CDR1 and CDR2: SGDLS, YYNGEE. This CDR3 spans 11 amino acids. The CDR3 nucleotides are TGTGCCAGCAGCGCCGGGTCAGAAGCTTTCTTT. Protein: CASSAGSEAFF.

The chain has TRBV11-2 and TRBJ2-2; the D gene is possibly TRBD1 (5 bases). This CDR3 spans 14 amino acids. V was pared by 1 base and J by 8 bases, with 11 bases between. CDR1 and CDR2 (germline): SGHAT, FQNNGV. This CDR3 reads CASSLVQAWGELFF. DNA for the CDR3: TGTGCCAGCAGCTTAGTACAGGCTTGGGGGGAGCTGTTTTTT.

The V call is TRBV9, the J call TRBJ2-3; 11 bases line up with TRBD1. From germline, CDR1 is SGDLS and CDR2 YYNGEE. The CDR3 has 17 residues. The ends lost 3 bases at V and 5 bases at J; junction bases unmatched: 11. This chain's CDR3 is CASSANRDRGYGDTQYF. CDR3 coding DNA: TGTGCCAGCAGCGCCAACCGGGACAGGGGGTATGGAGATACGCAGTATTTT.

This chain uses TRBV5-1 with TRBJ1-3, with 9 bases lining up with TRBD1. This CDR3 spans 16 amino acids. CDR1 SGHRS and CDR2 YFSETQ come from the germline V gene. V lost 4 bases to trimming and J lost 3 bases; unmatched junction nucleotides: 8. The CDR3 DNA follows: TGCGCCAGCAGCCCTCCGGGACAGGGTATTGGAAACACCATATATTTT. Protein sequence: CASSPPGQGIGNTIYF.

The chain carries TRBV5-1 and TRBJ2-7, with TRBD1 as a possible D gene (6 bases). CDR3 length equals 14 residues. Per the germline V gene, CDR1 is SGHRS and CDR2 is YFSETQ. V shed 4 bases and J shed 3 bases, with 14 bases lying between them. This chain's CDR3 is CASSRRTVNYEQYF. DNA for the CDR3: TGCGCCAGCAGCCGCAGGACAGTCAACTACGAGCAGTACTTC.

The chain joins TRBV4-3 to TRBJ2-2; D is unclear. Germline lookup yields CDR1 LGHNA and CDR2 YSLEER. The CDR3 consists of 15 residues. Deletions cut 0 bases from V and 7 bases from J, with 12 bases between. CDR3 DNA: TGCGCCAGCAGCCAAGAAGTTTATAGAGTCGGGGAGCTGTTTTTT. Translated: CASSQEVYRVGELFF.

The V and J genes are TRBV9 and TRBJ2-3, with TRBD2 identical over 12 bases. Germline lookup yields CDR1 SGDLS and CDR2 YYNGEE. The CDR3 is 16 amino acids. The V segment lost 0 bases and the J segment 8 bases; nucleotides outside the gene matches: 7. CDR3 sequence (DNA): TGTGCCAGCAGCGTAGCTCTAGCGGGAGGGCCGGGTACGCAGTATTTT. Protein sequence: CASSVALAGGPGTQYF.

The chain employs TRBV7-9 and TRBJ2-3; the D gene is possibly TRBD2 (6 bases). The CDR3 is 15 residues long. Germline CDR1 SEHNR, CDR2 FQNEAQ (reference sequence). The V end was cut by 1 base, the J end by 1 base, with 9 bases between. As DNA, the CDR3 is TGTGCCAGCAGCTTAGGTCCTAGCGGCACAGATACGCAGTATTTT. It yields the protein CASSLGPSGTDTQYF.

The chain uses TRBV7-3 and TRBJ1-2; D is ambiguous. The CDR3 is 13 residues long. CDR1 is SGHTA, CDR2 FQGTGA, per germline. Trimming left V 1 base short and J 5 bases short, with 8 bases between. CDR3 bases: TGTGCCAGCAGCTTAAAAGACTCATATGGCTACACCTTC. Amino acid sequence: CASSLKDSYGYTF.

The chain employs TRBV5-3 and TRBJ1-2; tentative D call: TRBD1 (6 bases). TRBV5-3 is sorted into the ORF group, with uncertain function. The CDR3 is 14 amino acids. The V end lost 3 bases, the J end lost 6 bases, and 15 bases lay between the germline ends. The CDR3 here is CARSYCRDMDGYTF. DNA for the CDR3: TGTGCCAGAAGCTACTGCAGGGACATGGATGGCTACACCTTC.

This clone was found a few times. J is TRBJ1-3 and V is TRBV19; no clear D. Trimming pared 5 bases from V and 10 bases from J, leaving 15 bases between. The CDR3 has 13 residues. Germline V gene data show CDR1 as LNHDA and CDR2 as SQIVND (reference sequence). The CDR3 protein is CASSDEWEVTIYF. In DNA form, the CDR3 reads TGTGCCAGTAGTGACGAATGGGAGGTGACCATATATTTT.